Presented here are 14 T cell receptor beta chains from one specimen sequenced in a study of molecular identifiers for immune sequencing clone quantification listed by TCRdb under 2018. The library was obtained by PCR. Sequencing instrument: Illumina HiSeq 4000. TCRdb passed the public sequencing reads through fastp at Q25 and MiXCR, retaining productive beta sequences. Each record represents a unique CDR3 protein, reported with the most common genes and DNA among its rows. The sample table contains 550,000 to 750,000 distinct CDR3 sequences; only one count was recorded for around 20% of them. Clones ranked in the top ten supply roughly 0.85% of the sample. Material for sequencing was naive CD8+ T cells from blood, with Jurkat cell RNA spiked in. Explained via the paper, the cell subset or site label denotes: FACS-sorted CD8+CD4-CCR7+CD45RA+ naive T cells. Receptor source: a human donor in good health. Some libraries in this study had Jurkat cell RNA spiked in.

Many counts were recorded for this clonotype. The rearrangement uses TRBV29-1 and TRBJ2-7; D possibly corresponds to TRBD1 (6 bases). The CDR3 length is 13 residues. V was trimmed by 5 bases and J by 1 base, leaving 12 bases between them. CDR1 is SQVTM and CDR2 is ANQGSEA in the germline V gene. The CDR3 nucleotides are TGCAGCGTTTGGGGCGGACAGTCCTACGAGCAGTACTTC. As protein: CSVWGGQSYEQYF.

This clonotype was seen a handful of times. This chain uses TRBV4-1 with TRBJ1-2, with D possibly TRBD1 on 6 matching bases. CDR1 and CDR2 from the germline V gene are MGHRA and YSYEKL. The CDR3 spans 14 residues. Trimming shortened V by 1 base and J by 5 bases, and 11 bases separated the two germline ends. For the CDR3, the DNA is TGCGCCAGCAGCCAAGTCGAACAGGGTTATGGCTACACCTTC. Translating it yields CASSQVEQGYGYTF.

This clonotype was seen many times. A junction end diverges from the germline sequence, so it may reflect a read error. The chain combines TRBV4-3 with TRBJ1-5; the match to TRBD1 covers 7 bases. The CDR3 totals 15 residues. Germline loops: CDR1 LGHNA, CDR2 YSLEER. CDR3 sequence (DNA): TGTGCCAGCAGCCAAGACAGGGTTGGCAATCAGCCCCAGCATTTT. It is translated as CASSQDRVGNQPQHF.

This chain links TRBV3-1 with TRBJ1-4; D is unresolved. CDR1 and CDR2 from the germline V gene are LGHDT and YNNKEL (reference sequence). Trimming took off 5 bases at V and 0 bases at J, with 13 bases between the two ends. The CDR3 has 16 residues. CDR3 residues: CASSDGQSSTNEKLFF. The DNA of the CDR3 is TGTGCCAGCAGCGATGGCCAGTCCTCAACTAATGAAAAACTGTTTTTT.

This clonotype was seen more than once but under ten times. CDR3 in DNA: TGTGCCAGCAGTTTGGGACTAGTCAACAAAGAGACCCAGTACTTC. Amino acids: CASSLGLVNKETQYF. The chain links TRBV12-3 or TRBV12-4 to TRBJ2-5, with 8 positions matching TRBD2. CDR3 length equals 15 residues. V shed 3 bases, J shed 3 bases, and the junction held 6 bases outside the gene matches.

This clonotype was recorded many times. This rearrangement joins TRBV20-1 to TRBJ2-5; possible D gene TRBD2, 6 bases. From germline, CDR1 is DFQATT and CDR2 SNEGSKA (reference sequence). V lost 0 bases and J 3 bases, leaving 8 bases between the germline ends. This CDR3 has 13 residues. CDR3 sequence (DNA): TGCAGTGCTAGAGATTTAGCGGAAGAGACCCAGTACTTC. Encoded protein: CSARDLAEETQYF.

As for this clonotype: A much larger clone is a single base away; this may be a read error. V gene TRBV4-3 combines with J gene TRBJ2-1; TRBD1 matches 8 bases. CDR3 length equals 16 residues. Trimming removed 0 bases from V and 12 bases from J; junction bases left unmatched: 13. Germline V gene lookup returns CDR1 LGHNA and CDR2 YSLEER. The CDR3 is CASSQDRQGYLTGQFF. The CDR3, as DNA: TGCGCCAGCAGCCAAGATCGACAGGGGTACCTAACTGGGCAGTTCTTC.

This clonotype was recorded at least ten times. The V and J genes are TRBV12-3 or TRBV12-4 and TRBJ1-4; TRBD1 matches 10 bases. The CDR3 totals 15 residues. Trimming cost V 8 bases and J 5 bases; bases outside gene matches: 8. The CDR3 region has the DNA TGTGCCAGCGGCAGTCCGGGACAGGGGAATGAAAAACTGTTTTTT. This codes for CASGSPGQGNEKLFF.

In this sample, this clonotype turned up once. A much more abundant neighbour one base away suggests this may be a read error. This chain links TRBV28 with TRBJ2-1; TRBD1 agrees at 7 bases. The J segment lost 8 bases and the V segment lost 5 bases, leaving 15 bases of the junction unmatched. This CDR3 is built from 16 residues. Germline V gene data show CDR1 as MDHEN and CDR2 as SYDVKM. DNA of the CDR3: TGTGCCAGCAGTCCCGCTCGCCAGGGGGTGCCGGATGAGCAGTTCTTC. It is translated as CASSPARQGVPDEQFF.

This clonotype appeared many times. The chain is built from TRBV3-1 and TRBJ2-3; 7 bases match TRBD2. CDR1 and CDR2 from the germline V gene are LGHDT and YNNKEL (reference sequence). With 5 bases clipped from V and 7 bases from J, the junction kept 3 bases outside the gene matches. The CDR3 spans 12 residues. The DNA for the CDR3 is TGTGCCAGCAGCGGACTAGATAATACGCAGTATTTT. This translates into CASSGLDNTQYF.

This clonotype was seen at least ten times. This chain uses TRBV6-2 or TRBV6-3 with TRBJ1-5; TRBD1 is a possible D gene (6 bases). V gave up 3 bases and J gave up 0 bases, with 21 bases separating them. The CDR3 has 19 amino acids. Germline V gene lookup returns CDR1 MNHEY and CDR2 SVGEGT. The CDR3 loop is CASSYSGTSLSHSNQPQHF. In DNA, the CDR3 is TGTGCCAGCAGTTATTCTGGGACATCGTTATCGCATAGCAATCAGCCCCAGCATTTT.

This clonotype came up many times. V is TRBV7-8 and J is TRBJ2-7; 7 positions agree with TRBD1. Germline values: CDR1 SGHVS, CDR2 FQNEAQ. V lost 5 bases to trimming and J lost 3 bases; unmatched junction nucleotides: 13. This CDR3 has 16 residues. CDR3: CASSPTQTGRSYEQYF. In nucleotides, the CDR3 is TGTGCCAGCAGCCCGACTCAGACAGGGCGAAGCTACGAGCAGTACTTC.

This clonotype was counted at least ten times. The V gene is TRBV27, the J gene TRBJ2-5; 11 nucleotides match TRBD2. V lost 7 bases to trimming and J lost 5 bases; unmatched junction nucleotides: 9. The CDR3 consists of 15 residues. The germline CDR1 and CDR2 sequences are MNHEY and SMNVEV (reference sequence). The CDR3 DNA sequence: TGTGCCAGCACGGGTACTAGCGGGAGTCGTGAGACCCAGTACTTC. This encodes CASTGTSGSRETQYF.

Details on this clonotype: A clone one base away is much larger, so this may be a read error. This chain connects TRBV5-3 to TRBJ1-1, with TRBD1 as a possible D gene (5 bases). TRBV5-3 is an open reading frame whose function is uncertain. The CDR3 loop spans 13 amino acids. Trimming cost V 8 bases and J 2 bases, with 13 bases left between them. CDR3: CARHRTGNTEAFF. CDR3 DNA: TGTGCCAGGCACAGGACGGGAAACACTGAAGCTTTCTTT.